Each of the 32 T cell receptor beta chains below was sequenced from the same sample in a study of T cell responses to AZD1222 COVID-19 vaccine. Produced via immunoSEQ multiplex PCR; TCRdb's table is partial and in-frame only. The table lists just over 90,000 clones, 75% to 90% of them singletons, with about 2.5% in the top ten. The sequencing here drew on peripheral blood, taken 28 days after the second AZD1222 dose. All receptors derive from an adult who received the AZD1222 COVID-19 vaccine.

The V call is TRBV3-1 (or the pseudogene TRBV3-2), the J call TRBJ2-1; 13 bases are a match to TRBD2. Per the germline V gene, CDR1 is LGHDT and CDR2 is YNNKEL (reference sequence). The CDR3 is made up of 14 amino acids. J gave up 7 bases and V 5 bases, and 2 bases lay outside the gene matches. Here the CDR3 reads CASSTSGRGNEQFF. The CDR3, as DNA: TGTGCCAGCAGCACTAGCGGGAGGGGTAATGAGCAGTTCTTC.

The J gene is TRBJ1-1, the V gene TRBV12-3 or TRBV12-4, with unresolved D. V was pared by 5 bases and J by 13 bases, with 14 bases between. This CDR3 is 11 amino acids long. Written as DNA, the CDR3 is TGTGCCAGCAGTGGCATCGGGGTTGTTTTCTTT. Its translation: CASSGIGVVFF.

The CDR3 here is CASSLQGAFSNQPQHF. The CDR3 DNA is TGTGCCAGCAGTCTACAGGGGGCCTTTAGCAATCAGCCCCAGCATTTT. J is TRBJ1-5 and V is TRBV5-6; 9 bases line up with TRBD1. The CDR3 spans 16 residues. Germline V gene data show CDR1 as SGHDT and CDR2 as YYEEEE. Trimming at V came to 5 bases and at J to 0 bases, leaving 6 bases not matched to a gene.

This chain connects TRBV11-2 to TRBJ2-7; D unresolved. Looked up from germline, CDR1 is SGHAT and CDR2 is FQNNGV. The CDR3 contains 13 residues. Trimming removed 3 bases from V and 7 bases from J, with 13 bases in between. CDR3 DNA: TGTGCCAGCAGCTTCCTTAGCATGCGGGAGCAGTACTTC. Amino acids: CASSFLSMREQYF.

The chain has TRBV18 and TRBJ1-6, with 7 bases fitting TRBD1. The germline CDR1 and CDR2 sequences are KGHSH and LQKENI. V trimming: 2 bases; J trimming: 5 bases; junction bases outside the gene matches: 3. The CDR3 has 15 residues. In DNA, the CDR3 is TGTGCCAGCTCACCAACCGGGACAGATAATTCACCCCTCCACTTT. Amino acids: CASSPTGTDNSPLHF.

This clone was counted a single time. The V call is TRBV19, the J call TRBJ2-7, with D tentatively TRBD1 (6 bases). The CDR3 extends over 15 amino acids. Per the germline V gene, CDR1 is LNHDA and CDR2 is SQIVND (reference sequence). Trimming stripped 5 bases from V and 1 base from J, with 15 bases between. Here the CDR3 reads CASSAGQTFSYEQYF. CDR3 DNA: TGTGCCAGTAGTGCTGGACAGACTTTTTCCTACGAGCAGTACTTC.

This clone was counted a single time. The CDR3 coding sequence is TGCAGCGTGTGGGACAACACAGATACGCAGTATTTT. Translating it yields CSVWDNTDTQYF. The rearrangement joins TRBV29-1 to TRBJ2-3; tentative D call: TRBD1 (6 bases). V dropped 6 bases and J dropped 2 bases, with 9 bases sitting between them. The germline V gene has CDR1 SQVTM and CDR2 ANQGSEA. The CDR3 sequence is 12 residues long.

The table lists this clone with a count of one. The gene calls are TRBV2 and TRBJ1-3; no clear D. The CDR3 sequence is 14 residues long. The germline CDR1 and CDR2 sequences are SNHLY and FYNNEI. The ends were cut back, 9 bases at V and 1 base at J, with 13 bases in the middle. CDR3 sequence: CASPGNGSGNTIYF. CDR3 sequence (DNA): TGTGCCAGTCCGGGAAATGGGTCTGGAAACACCATATATTTT.

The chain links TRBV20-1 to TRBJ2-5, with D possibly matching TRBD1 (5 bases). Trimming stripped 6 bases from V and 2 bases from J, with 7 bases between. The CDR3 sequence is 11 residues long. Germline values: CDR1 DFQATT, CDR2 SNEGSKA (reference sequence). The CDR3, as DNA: TGCAGTGCCCGACAGCAAGAGACCCAGTACTTC. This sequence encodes CSARQQETQYF.

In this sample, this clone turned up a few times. The CDR3 reads CATRPSGGAGELFF. DNA of the CDR3: TGTGCCACCAGGCCTAGCGGGGGTGCCGGGGAGCTGTTTTTT. The genes are TRBV6-5 and TRBJ2-2, with 10 bases that match TRBD2. Germline loops: CDR1 MNHEY, CDR2 SVGAGI. CDR3 length equals 14 residues. The junction had 8 bases not matched to a gene; V was cut back by 10 bases and J by 6 bases.

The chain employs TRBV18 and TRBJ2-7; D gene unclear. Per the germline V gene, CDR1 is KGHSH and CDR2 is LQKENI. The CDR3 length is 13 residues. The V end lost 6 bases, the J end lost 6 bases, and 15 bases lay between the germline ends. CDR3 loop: CASSPLQDGEQYF. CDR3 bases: TGTGCCAGCTCTCCTCTCCAGGACGGCGAGCAGTACTTC.

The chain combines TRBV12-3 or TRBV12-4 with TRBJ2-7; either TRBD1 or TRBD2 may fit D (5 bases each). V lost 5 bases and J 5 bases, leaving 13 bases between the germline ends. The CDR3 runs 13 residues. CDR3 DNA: TGTGCCAGCAGTCTCCTCGGGGCCCACGAGCAGTACTTC. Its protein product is CASSLLGAHEQYF.

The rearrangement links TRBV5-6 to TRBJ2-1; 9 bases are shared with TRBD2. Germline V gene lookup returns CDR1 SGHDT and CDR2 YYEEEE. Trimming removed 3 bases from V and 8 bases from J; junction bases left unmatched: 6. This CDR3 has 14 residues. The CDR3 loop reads CASSWTSENYEQFF. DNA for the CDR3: TGTGCCAGCAGCTGGACTAGCGAGAACTATGAGCAGTTCTTC.

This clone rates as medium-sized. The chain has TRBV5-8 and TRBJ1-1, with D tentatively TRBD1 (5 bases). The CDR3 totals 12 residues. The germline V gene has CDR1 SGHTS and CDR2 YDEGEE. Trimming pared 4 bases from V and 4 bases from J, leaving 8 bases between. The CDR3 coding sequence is TGTGCCAGCAGCCTGGGACCCACTGAAGCTTTCTTT. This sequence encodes CASSLGPTEAFF.

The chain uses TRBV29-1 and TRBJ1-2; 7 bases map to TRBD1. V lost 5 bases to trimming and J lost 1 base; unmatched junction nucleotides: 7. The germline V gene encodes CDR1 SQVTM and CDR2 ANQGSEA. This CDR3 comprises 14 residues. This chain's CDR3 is CSVHTGDHNYGYTF. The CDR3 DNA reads TGCAGCGTTCACACAGGGGACCATAACTATGGCTACACCTTC.

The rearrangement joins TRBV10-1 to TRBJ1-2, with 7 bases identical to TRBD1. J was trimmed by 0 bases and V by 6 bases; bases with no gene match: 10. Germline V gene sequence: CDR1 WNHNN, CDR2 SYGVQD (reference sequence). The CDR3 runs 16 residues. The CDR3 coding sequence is TGCGCCAGCAGCCCGAACAGGGGACAAGCTAACTATGGCTACACCTTC. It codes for CASSPNRGQANYGYTF.

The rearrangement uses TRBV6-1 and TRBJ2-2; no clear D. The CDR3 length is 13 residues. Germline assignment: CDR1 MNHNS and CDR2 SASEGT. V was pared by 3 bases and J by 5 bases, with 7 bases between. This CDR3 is CASSDLETGELFF. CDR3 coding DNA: TGTGCCAGCAGTGACCTTGAGACCGGGGAGCTGTTTTTT.

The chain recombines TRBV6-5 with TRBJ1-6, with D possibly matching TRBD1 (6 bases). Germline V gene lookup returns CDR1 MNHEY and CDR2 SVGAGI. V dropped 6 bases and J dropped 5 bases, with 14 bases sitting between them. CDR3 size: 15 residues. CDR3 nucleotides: TGTGCCAGCAGAAGACAGGAATCCGATAATTCACCCCTCCACTTT. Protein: CASRRQESDNSPLHF.

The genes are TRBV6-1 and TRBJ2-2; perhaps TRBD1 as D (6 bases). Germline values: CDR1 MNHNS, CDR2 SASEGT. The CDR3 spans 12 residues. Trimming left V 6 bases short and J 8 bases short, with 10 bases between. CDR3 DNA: TGTGCCAGCAGGGGGACAACTGGGGAGCTGTTTTTT. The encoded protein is CASRGTTGELFF.

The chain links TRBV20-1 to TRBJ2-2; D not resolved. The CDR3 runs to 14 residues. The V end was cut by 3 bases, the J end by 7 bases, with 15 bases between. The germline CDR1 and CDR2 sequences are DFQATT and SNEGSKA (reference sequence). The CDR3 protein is CSASRPGAGGELFF. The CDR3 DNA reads TGCAGTGCTAGTCGACCAGGCGCCGGCGGGGAGCTGTTTTTT.

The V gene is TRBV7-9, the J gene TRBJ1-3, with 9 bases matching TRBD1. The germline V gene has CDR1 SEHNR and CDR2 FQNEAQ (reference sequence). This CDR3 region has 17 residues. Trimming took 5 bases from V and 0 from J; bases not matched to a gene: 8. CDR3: CASSPRGTGFSGNTIYF. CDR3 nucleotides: TGTGCCAGCAGCCCCCGCGGGACAGGGTTCTCTGGAAACACCATATATTTT. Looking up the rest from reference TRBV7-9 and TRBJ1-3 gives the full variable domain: DTGVSQNPRHKITKRGQNVTFRCDPISEHNRLYWYRQTLGQGPEFLTYFQNEAQLEKSRLLSDRFSAERPKGSFSTLEIQRTEQGDSAMYLCASSPRGTGFSGNTIYFGEGSWLTVV.

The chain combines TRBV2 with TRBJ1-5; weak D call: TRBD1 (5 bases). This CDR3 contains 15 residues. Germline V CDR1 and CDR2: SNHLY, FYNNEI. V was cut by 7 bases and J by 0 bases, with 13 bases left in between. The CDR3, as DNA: TGTGCCAGCACCCAGGGCCTAAATAGCAATCAGCCCCAGCATTTT. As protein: CASTQGLNSNQPQHF.

The CDR3 spells CATSSDPGQGYEQYF. The CDR3 DNA sequence: TGTGCCACCAGCAGTGACCCGGGACAGGGCTACGAGCAGTACTTC. The V and J genes are TRBV15 and TRBJ2-7; 9 bases align to TRBD1. Trimming cost V 3 bases and J 3 bases; bases outside gene matches: 6. CDR1 is LNHNV and CDR2 is YYDKDF in the germline V gene (reference sequence). This CDR3 spans 15 amino acids.

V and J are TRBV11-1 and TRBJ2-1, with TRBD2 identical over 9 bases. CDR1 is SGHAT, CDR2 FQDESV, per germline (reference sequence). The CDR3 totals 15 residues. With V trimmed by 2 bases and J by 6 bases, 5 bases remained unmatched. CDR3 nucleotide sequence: TGTGCCAGCAGCTTAATAACTAGCGGGTTCAATGAGCAGTTCTTC. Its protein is CASSLITSGFNEQFF.

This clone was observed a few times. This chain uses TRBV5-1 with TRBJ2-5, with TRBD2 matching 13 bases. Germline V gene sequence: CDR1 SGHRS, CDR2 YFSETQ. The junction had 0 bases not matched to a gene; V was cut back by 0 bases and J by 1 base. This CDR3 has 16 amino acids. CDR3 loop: CASSLGTSGGQETQYF. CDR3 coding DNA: TGCGCCAGCAGCTTGGGGACTAGCGGGGGCCAAGAGACCCAGTACTTC.

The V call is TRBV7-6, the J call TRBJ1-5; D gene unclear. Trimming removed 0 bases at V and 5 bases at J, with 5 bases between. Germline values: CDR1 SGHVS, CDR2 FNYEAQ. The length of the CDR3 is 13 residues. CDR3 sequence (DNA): TGTGCCAGCAGCTTAGCGCAAGATCAGCCCCAGCATTTT. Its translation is CASSLAQDQPQHF.

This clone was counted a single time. Here the CDR3 DNA reads TGTGCCAGCAGCGGGACAGGAGGGAACACTGAAGCTTTCTTT. It translates to CASSGTGGNTEAFF. This chain connects TRBV3-1 (or the pseudogene TRBV3-2) to TRBJ1-1, with TRBD1 matching over 8 bases. The CDR3 runs 14 residues. Germline V gene data show CDR1 as LGHDT and CDR2 as YNNKEL (reference sequence). Trimming at V came to 5 bases and at J to 1 base, leaving 3 bases not matched to a gene.

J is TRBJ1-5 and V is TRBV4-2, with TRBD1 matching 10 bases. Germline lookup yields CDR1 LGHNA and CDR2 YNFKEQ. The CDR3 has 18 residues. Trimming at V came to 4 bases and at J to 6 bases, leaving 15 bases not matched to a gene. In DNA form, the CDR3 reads TGTGCCAGCAGCCCAGGACAACGGGACAGGGGTTGGAGTCAGCCCCAGCATTTT. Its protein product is CASSPGQRDRGWSQPQHF.

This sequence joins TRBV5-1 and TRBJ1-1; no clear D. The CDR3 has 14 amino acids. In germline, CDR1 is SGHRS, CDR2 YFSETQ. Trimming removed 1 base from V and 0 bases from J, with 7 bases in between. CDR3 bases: TGCGCCAGCAGCTTGTATAGTTTGAACACTGAAGCTTTCTTT. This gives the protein CASSLYSLNTEAFF.

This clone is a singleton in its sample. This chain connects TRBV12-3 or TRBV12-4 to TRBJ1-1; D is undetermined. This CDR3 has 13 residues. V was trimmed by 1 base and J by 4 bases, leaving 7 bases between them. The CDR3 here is CASSLGPSTEAFF. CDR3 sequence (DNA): TGTGCCAGCAGTTTAGGCCCCAGCACTGAAGCTTTCTTT.

The CDR3 coding sequence is TGTGCCAGCAGTATTGACAATGAAGCTTTCTTT. Translating it yields CASSIDNEAFF. V gene TRBV7-9 combines with J gene TRBJ1-1; D remains ambiguous. The CDR3 sequence is 11 residues long. The V and J ends lost 6 bases and 7 bases respectively, with 9 bases between them. Germline loops: CDR1 SEHNR, CDR2 FQNEAQ (reference sequence).

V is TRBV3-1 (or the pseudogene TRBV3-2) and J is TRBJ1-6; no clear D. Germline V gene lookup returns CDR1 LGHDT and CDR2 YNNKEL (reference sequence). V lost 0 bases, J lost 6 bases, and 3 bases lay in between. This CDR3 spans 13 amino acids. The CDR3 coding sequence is TGTGCCAGCAGCCAAGAAGGTAATTCACCCCTCCACTTT. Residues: CASSQEGNSPLHF.